This TCR beta chain was documented in a study of cytomegalovirus exposure and HLA in healthy donors. Primers: 60 Vbeta forward and 13 Jbeta reverse. Produced via immunoSEQ multiplex PCR; TCRdb's table is partial and in-frame only. In the table there are fewer than 250,000 clones, roughly 79% of which are singletons. In regard to this clone: What it binds is unknown.

V lost 1 base to trimming and J lost 3 bases; unmatched junction nucleotides: 1. This CDR3 has 14 amino acids. CDR1 and CDR2 from the germline V gene are SEHNR and FQNEAQ (reference sequence). Study results and limitations: A prior analysis recorded that most TCR beta V segments were productive about 87% or about 30% of the time. Common viral pathogens seemed, in a later analysis, to connect with several of the most significant clusters.

Each of the donors was a healthy bone marrow donor. Material: PBMCs. V gene TRBV7-9 combines with J gene TRBJ2-7, with 9 bases that match TRBD1. The sequence derives from a male donor in good health and CMV-seronegative. The DNA for the CDR3 is TGTGCCAGCAGCTTAGACAGGGGGCTCTACGAGCAGTACTTC. Its protein product is CASSLDRGLYEQYF.